The T cell receptor beta chain under discussion was sequenced for a study of T cell repertoires in cytomegalovirus infection (dated by TCRdb to the late 2010s). For the study in its entirety: Donor HLA type was relevant to the analysis, as public TCR beta signatures indicated carriage of CMV infection together with the matching HLA type. General study outcomes and caveats: The ex vivo response was dominated by HLA-C-restricted CMV-specific TCR beta clonotypes, which also provided the single most frequent clonotype in two of eight donors. In both this cohort and an independent cohort of 300 to 450 donors, the cumulative frequency of public TCR beta family members distinguished carriers of CMV infection plus the relevant HLA type.

The data were produced on an Illumina HiSeq 1500. TCRdb reanalyzed the raw reads on its own, using fastp at Q25 for trimming and MiXCR for clone calling, and kept in-frame beta chains. Here each entry gathers all rows of one CDR3 protein and keeps the most common genes and DNA. The sample table holds roughly 230,000 distinct CDR3 sequences, of which over 9% were seen once. The biggest ten clones account for 1.5% to 2% of the sample. This clonotype was found a few times. Its antigen is unknown. No much larger clonotype is one base removed from it; base qualities were not supplied. V is shortened by 2 bases, J by 8 bases, and the region joining them spans 13 bases. From its cysteine to its phenylalanine, the CDR3 spans 13 amino acids. Only CDR3 DNA is held: 39 bases, read in frame from base 1. CDR1 and CDR2 are read off the germline V gene as MDHEN and SYDVKM.

This sequence was found in a human donor in good health (CMV status not recorded). Some clones in this sample may be carry-over from other donors' samples. Sequencing was carried out using PBMCs. This chain joins TRBV28 to TRBJ2-7, with TRBD2 as a weak D call on 5 bases. CDR3 reads: CASSLNSGGQQYF. At the DNA level, the sequence is TGTGCCAGCAGTTTAAATAGTGGAGGCCAGCAGTACTTC.